This T cell receptor beta chain is from a study of shared clonotypes between healthy human individuals. Whole-study findings and limits: Sequencing depth was predicted to influence how clonotypes are shared among donors.

TCRdb's table, derived via immunoSEQ multiplex PCR, lists solely in-frame clones and lacks some. The sample holds a few million clones, 85% to 95% seen once. Details on this clone: The antigen remains undetermined.

CDR3 length: 16 residues. With 5 bases removed from V and 4 bases from J, the gap between germline ends came to 21 bases. CDR1 is SGHVS, CDR2 FQNEAQ, per germline. Sequences were obtained from naive CD4+ T cells sorted from blood. The subset: CD45RA+ positively selected. V gene TRBV7-8 combines with J gene TRBJ2-7; D might be TRBD1 or TRBD2, each matching 5 bases. The clonotype originates from a man between 18 and 35 years old in good health. CDR3 in DNA: TGTGCCAGCAGCCCTCAAACCGGGACCCCGGTGTACGAGCAGTACTTC. Its translation is CASSPQTGTPVYEQYF. Full variable domain (remainder filled in from reference TRBV7-8 and TRBJ2-7): GAGVSQSPRYKVAKRGQDVALRCDPISGHVSLFWYQQALGQGPEFLTYFQNEAQLDKSGLPSDRFFAERPEGSVSTLKIQRTQQEDSAVYLCASSPQTGTPVYEQYFGPGTRLTVT.